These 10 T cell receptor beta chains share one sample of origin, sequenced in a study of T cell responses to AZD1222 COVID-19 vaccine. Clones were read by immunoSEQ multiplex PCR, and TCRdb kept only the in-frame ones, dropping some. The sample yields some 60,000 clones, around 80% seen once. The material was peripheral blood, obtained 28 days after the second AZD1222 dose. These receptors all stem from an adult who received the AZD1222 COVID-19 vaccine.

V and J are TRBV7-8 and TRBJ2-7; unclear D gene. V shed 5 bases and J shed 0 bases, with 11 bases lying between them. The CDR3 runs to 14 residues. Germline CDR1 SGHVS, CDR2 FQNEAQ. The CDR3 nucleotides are TGTGCCAGCAGCCCCCTTGCGCCCTCCTACGAGCAGTACTTC. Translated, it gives CASSPLAPSYEQYF.

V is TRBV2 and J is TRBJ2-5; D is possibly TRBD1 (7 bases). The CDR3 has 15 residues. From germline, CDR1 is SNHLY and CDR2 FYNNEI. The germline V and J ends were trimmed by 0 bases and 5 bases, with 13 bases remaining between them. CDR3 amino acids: CASSEAQGGGETQYF. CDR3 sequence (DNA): TGTGCCAGCAGTGAAGCTCAGGGGGGTGGGGAGACCCAGTACTTC. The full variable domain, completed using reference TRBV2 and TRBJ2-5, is EPEVTQTPSHQVTQMGQEVILRCVPISNHLYFYWYRQILGQKVEFLVSFYNNEISEKSEIFDDQFSVERPDGSNFTLKIRSTKLEDSAMYFCASSEAQGGGETQYFGPGTRLLVL.

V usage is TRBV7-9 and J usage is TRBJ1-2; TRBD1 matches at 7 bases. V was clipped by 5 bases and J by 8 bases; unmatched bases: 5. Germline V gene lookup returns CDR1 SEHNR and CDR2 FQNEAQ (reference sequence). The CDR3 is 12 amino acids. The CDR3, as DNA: TGTGCCAGCAGCCAGACAGGGTACGGCTACACCTTC. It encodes CASSQTGYGYTF.

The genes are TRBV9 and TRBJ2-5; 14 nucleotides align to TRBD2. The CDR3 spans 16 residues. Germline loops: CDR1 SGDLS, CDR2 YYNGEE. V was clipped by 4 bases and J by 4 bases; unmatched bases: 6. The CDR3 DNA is TGTGCCAGCAGCTTTGGACTAGCGGGGGGCGGAGAGACCCAGTACTTC. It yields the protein CASSFGLAGGGETQYF.

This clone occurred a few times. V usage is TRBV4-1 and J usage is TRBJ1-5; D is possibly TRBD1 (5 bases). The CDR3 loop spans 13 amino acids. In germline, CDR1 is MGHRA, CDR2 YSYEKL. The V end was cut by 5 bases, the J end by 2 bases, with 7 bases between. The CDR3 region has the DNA TGCGCCAGCAGCACAGGAGGCAATCAGCCCCAGCATTTT. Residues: CASSTGGNQPQHF.

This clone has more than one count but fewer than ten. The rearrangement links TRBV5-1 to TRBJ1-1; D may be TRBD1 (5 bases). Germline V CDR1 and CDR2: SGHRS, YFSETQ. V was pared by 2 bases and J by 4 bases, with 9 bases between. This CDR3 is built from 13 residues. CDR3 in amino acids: CASSFQGPTEAFF. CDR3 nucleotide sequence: TGCGCCAGCAGCTTCCAGGGCCCCACTGAAGCTTTCTTT.

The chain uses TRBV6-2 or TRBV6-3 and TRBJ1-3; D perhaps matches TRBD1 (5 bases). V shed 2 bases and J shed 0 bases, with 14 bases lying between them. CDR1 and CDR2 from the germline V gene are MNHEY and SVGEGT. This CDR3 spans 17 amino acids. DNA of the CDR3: TGTGCCAGCAGTTACGGGCAGGACACCCCCTCTGGAAACACCATATATTTT. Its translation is CASSYGQDTPSGNTIYF.

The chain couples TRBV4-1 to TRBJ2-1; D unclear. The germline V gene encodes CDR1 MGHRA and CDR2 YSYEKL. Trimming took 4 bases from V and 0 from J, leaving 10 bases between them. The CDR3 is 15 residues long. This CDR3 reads CASSLAGSSYNEQFF. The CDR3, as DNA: TGCGCCAGCAGCCTAGCCGGTAGCTCCTACAATGAGCAGTTCTTC.

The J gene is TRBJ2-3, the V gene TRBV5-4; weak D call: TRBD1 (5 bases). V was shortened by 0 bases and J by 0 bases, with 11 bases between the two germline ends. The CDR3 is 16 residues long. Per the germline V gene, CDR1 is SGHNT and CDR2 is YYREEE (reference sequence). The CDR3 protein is CASSLDAGPSTDTQYF. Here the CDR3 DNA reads TGTGCCAGCAGCTTGGACGCAGGGCCGAGCACAGATACGCAGTATTTT.

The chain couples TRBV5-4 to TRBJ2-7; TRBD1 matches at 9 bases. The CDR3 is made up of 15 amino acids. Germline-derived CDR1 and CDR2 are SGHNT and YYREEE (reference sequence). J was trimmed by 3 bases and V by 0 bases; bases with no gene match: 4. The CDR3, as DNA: TGTGCCAGCAGCTTGGGAGGGACAGGGCTCTACGAGCAGTACTTC. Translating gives CASSLGGTGLYEQYF.